The clone carrying this T cell receptor (beta chain) came up many times. Antigen unknown. The time point is: newly diagnosed GD, antithyroid drugs for less than 3 months. The TCR library was prepared using RNA isolated from PBMCs. Under American Thyroid Association guidelines, Graves' disease was diagnosed. The sample comes from a study of regulatory T cells in long-lasting Graves disease. Overall study findings and caveats: Sharing of public clonotypes was greater in persistent patients (roughly 2,900) than in new patients (roughly 1,000). Persistent Graves' patients showed a TCR diversity that was lower than that of newly diagnosed ones.

Germline values: CDR1 LNHDA, CDR2 SQIVND (reference sequence). V shed 2 bases, J shed 0 bases, and the junction held 8 bases outside the gene matches. CDR3 length: 18 residues. Arm-PCR of CDR3 regions with iRepertoire HTBI primers generated TCR beta libraries. TCRdb reprocessed the multiplex PCR reads with MiXCR, giving one entry per CDR3 protein. Of more than 450,000 distinct CDR3 sequences listed, about 12% are singletons. The same sample was also used in a study of T cells in Graves' hyperthyroidism and ophthalmopathy. That source notes: With the HTBI primer set, the TCR CDR3 went through a first round of RT-PCR.

The source of this sequence is a woman in her 30s with Graves disease. The gene calls are TRBV19 and TRBJ2-1; TRBD2 matches at 9 bases. The sequencing here drew on peripheral blood mononuclear cells (PBMCs), taken at new diagnosis, from a patient treated with antithyroid drugs. Here the CDR3 reads CASSISPLTSGSYNEQFF. The CDR3 DNA reads as TGTGCCAGTAGTATATCCCCACTGACTAGCGGCTCCTACAATGAGCAGTTCTTC. The full variable domain, in which reference TRBV19 and TRBJ2-1 provide the parts outside the CDR3, is DGGITQSPKYLFRKEGQNVTLSCEQNLNHDAMYWYRQDPGQGLRLIYYSQIVNDFQKGDIAEGYSVSREKKESFPLTVTSAQKNPTAFYLCASSISPLTSGSYNEQFFGPGTRLTVL.